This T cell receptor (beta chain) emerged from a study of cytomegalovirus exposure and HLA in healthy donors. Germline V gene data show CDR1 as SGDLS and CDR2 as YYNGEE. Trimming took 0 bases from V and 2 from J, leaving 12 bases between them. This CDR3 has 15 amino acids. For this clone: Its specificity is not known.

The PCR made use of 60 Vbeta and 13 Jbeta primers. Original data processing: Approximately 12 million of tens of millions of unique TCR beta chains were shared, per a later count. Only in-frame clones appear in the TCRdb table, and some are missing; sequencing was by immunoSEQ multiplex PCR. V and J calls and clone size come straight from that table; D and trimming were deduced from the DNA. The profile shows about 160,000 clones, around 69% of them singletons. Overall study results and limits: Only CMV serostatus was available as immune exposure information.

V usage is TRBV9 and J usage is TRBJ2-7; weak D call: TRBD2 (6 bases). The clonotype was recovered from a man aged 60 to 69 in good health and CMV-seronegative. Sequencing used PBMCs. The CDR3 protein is CASSVEGSGTYEQYF. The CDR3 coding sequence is TGTGCCAGCAGCGTAGAAGGTAGCGGAACCTACGAGCAGTACTTC.